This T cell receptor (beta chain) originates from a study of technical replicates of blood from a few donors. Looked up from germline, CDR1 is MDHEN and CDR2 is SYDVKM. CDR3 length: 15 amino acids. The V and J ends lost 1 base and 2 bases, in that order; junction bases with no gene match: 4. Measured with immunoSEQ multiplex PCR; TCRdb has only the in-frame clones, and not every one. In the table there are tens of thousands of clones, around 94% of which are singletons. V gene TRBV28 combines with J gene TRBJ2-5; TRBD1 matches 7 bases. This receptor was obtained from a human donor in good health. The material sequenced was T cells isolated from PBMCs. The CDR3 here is CASSLSPTGQETQYF. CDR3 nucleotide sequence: TGTGCCAGCAGTTTATCCCCGACAGGGCAAGAGACCCAGTACTTC.